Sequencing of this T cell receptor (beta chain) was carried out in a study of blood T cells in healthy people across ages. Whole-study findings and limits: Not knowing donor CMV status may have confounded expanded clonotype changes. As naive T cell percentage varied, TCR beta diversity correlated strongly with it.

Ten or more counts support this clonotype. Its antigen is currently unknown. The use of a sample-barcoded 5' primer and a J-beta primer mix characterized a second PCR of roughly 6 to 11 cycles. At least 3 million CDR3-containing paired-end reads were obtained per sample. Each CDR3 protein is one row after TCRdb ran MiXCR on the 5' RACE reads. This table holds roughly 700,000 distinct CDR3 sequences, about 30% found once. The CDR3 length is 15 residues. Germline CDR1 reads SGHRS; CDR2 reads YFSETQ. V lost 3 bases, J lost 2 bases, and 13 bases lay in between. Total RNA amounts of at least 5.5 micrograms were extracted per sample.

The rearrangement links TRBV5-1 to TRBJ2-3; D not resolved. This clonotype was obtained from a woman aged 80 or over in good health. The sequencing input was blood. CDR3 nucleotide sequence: TGCGCCAGCAGCTCTTTTGACCCATACACAGATACGCAGTATTTT. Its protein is CASSSFDPYTDTQYF. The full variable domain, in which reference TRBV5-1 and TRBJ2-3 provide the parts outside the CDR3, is KAGVTQTPRYLIKTRGQQVTLSCSPISGHRSVSWYQQTPGQGLQFLFEYFSETQRNKGNFPGRFSGRQFSNSRSEMNVSTLELGDSALYLCASSSFDPYTDTQYFGPGTRLTVL.